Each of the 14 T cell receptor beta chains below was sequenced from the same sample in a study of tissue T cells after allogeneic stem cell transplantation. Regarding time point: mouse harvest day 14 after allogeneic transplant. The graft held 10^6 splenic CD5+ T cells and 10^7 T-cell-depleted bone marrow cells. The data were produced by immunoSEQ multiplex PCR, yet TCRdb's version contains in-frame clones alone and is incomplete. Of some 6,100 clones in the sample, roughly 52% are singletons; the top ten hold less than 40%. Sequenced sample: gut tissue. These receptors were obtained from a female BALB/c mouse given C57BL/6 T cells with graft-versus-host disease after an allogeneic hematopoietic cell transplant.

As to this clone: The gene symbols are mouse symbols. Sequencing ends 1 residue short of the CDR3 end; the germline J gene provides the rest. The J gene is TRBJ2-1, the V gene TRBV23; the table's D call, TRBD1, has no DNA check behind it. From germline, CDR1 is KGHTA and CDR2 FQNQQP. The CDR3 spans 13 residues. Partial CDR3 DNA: TGCTCCAGCAGTCCACAGGGGGAAGCTGAGCAGTTC. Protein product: CSSSPQGEAEQF. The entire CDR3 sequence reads CSSSPQGEAEQFF.

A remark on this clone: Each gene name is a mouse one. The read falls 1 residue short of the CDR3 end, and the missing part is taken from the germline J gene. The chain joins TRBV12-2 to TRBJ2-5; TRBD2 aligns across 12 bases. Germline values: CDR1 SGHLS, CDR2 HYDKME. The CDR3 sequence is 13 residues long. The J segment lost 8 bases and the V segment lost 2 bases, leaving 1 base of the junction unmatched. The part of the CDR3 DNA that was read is TGTGCCAGCTCTCGGGACTGGGGGGCCACCCAGTAC. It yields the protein CASSRDWGATQY. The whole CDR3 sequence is CASSRDWGATQYF.

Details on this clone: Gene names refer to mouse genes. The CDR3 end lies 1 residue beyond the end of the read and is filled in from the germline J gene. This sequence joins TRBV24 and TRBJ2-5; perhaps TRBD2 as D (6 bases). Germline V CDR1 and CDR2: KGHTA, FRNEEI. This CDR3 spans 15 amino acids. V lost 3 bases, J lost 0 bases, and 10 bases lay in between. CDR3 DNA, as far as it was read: TGTGCCAGCAGTCTTTGGGGGTTTAACCAAGACACCCAGTAC. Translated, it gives CASSLWGFNQDTQY. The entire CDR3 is CASSLWGFNQDTQYF.

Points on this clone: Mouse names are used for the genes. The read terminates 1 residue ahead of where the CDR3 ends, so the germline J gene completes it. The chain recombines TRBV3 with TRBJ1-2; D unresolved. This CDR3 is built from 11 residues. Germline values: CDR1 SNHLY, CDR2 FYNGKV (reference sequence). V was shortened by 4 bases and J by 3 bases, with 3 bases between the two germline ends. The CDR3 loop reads CASSSHSDYTF. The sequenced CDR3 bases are TGTGCCAGCAGCTCTCACTCCGACTACACC. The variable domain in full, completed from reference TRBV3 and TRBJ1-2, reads GPKVLQIPSHQIIDMGQMVTLNCDPVSNHLYFYWYKQILGQQMEFLVNFYNGKVMEKSKLFKDQFSVERPDGSYFTLKIQPTALEDSAVYFCASSSHSDYTFGSGTRLLVI.

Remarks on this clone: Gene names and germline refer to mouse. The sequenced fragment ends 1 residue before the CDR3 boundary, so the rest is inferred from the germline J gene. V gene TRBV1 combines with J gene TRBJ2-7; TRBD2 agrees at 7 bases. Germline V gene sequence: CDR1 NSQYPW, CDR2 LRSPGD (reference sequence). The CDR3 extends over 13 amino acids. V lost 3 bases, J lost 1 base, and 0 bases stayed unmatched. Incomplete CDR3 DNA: TGCACCTGCAGTGCCTGGGGGTCCTATGAACAGTAC. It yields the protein CTCSAWGSYEQY. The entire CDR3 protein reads CTCSAWGSYEQYF.

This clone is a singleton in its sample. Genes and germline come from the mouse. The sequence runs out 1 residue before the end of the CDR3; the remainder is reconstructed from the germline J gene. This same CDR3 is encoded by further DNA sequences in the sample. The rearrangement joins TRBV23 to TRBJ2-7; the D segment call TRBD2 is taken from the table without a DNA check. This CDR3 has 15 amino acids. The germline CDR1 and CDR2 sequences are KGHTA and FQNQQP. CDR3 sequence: CSSSQSGWGAYEQYF. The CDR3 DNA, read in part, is TGCTCCAGCAGCCAATCGGGCTGGGGGGCCTATGAACAGTAC.

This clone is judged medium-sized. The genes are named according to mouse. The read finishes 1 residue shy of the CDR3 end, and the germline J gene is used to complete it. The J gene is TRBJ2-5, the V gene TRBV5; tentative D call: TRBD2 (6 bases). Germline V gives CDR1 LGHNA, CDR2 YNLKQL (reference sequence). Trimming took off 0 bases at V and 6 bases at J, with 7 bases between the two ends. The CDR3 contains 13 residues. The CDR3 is CASSQDGGDTQYF. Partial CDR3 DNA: TGTGCCAGCAGCCAAGACGGGGGGGACACCCAGTAC.

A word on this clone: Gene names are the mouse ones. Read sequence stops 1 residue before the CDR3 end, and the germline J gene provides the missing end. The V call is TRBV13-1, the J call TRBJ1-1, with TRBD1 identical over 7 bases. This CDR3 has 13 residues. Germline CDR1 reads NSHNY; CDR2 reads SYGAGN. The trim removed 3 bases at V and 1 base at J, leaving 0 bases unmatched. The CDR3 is CASSGQGNTEVFF. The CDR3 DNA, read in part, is TGTGCCAGCAGTGGACAGGGGAACACAGAAGTCTTC.

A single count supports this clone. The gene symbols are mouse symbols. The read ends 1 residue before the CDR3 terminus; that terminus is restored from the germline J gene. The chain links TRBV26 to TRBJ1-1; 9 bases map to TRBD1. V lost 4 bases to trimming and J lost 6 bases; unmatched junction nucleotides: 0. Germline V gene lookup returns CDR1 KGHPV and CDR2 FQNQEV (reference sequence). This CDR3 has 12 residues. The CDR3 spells CASSRQGAEVFF. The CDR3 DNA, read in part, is TGTGCCAGCAGTCGACAGGGGGCAGAAGTCTTC.

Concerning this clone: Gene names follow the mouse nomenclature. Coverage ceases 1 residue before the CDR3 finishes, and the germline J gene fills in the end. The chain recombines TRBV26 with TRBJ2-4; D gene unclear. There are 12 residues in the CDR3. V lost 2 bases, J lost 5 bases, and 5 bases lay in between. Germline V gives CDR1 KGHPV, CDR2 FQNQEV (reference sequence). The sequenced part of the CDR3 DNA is TGTGCCAGCAGTCTGCACAGAAACACCTTGTAC. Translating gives CASSLHRNTLY. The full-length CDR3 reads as CASSLHRNTLYF.

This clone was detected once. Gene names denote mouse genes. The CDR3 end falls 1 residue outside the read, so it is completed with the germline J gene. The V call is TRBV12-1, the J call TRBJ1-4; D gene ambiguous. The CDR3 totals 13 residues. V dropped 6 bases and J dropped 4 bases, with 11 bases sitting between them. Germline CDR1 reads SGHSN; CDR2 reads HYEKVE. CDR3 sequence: CASSYTINERLFF. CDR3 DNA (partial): TGTGCCAGCAGCTACACAATCAACGAAAGATTATTT.

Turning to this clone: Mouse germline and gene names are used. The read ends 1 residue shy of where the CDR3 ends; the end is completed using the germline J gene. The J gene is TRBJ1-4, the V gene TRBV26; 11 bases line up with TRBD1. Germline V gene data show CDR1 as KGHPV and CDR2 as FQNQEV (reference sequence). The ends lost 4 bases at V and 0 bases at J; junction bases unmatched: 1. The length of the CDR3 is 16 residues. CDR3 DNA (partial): TGTGCCAGCAGTCGGACAGGGGGCCTTTCCAACGAAAGATTATTT. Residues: CASSRTGGLSNERLF. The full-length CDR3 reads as CASSRTGGLSNERLFF.

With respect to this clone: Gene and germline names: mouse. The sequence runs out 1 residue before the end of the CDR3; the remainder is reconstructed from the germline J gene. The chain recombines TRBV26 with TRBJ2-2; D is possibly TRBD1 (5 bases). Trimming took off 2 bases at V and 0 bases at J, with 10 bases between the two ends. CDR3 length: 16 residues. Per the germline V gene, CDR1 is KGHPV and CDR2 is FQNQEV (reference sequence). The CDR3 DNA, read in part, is TGTGCCAGCAGTCTGGGGCAGGGCGCAAACACCGGGCAGCTCTAC. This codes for CASSLGQGANTGQLY. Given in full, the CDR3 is CASSLGQGANTGQLYF.

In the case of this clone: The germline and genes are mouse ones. The CDR3 DNA, read in part, is TGTGCCAGCCGACGGGACTGGGAGTATGAACAGTAC. It specifies CASRRDWEYEQY. The complete CDR3 reads CASRRDWEYEQYF. The V call is TRBV12-2, the J call TRBJ2-7; 9 nucleotides align to TRBD2. Read coverage stops 1 residue before the CDR3 terminus; the germline J gene supplies the remainder. Per germline, CDR1 SGHLS and CDR2 HYDKME. This CDR3 region has 13 residues. Trimming removed 6 bases from V and 4 bases from J; junction bases left unmatched: 6.